The 27 T cell receptor beta chains below were found in one sample sequenced in a study of PD-1 blockade in classical Hodgkin lymphoma. There was relapse after autologous stem cell transplantation in every patient, and there was variation in brentuximab vedotin exposure. Profiling relied on immunoSEQ multiplex PCR, and the TCRdb table lists in-frame clones only, not all of them. The profile covers 50,000 to 75,000 clones, with approximately 90% appearing a single time and approximately 15% taken by the ten largest. The starting material was peripheral blood mononuclear cells (PBMCs), obtained at baseline. The source of these receptors is a human donor with classical Hodgkin lymphoma.

J is TRBJ1-2 and V is TRBV10-2; D ambiguous. Trimming left V 11 bases short and J 4 bases short, with 11 bases between. Germline loops: CDR1 WSHSY, CDR2 SAAADI. The CDR3 is made up of 11 amino acids. The CDR3 reads CASFGSYGYTF. CDR3 coding DNA: TGCGCCTCATTTGGCAGCTATGGCTACACCTTC.

In its sample, this clone was seen many times. Different DNA sequences within this sample yield the same CDR3. The V and J genes are TRBV7-9 and TRBJ2-7, with D maybe TRBD2 (5 bases). The CDR3 consists of 15 residues. Germline loops: CDR1 SEHNR, CDR2 FQNEAQ (reference sequence). V lost 5 bases and J 3 bases, leaving 17 bases between the germline ends. CDR3 DNA: TGTGCCAGCAGCCTTCGGGATTTTGGTGTCTACGAGCAGTACTTC. The encoded protein is CASSLRDFGVYEQYF.

V is TRBV10-3 and J is TRBJ1-1; D remains ambiguous. The length of the CDR3 is 13 residues. Germline assignment: CDR1 ENHRY and CDR2 SYGVKD. The V gene lost 5 bases and the J gene lost 0 bases, with 7 bases spanning the gap. The CDR3 loop is CAISPGLNTEAFF. The CDR3 bases are TGTGCCATCAGTCCGGGGTTGAACACTGAAGCTTTCTTT.

This clone is a singleton in its sample. This rearrangement joins TRBV29-1 to TRBJ1-2; D is unresolved. The CDR3 is made up of 11 amino acids. The germline V gene encodes CDR1 SQVTM and CDR2 ANQGSEA. Between the trimmed V and J ends, which lost 5 bases and 7 bases, there was a span of 11 bases. CDR3 amino acids: CSVRQAGGYTF. CDR3 sequence (DNA): TGCAGCGTTCGGCAGGCTGGTGGCTACACCTTC.

The chain joins TRBV27 to TRBJ2-7; TRBD1 matches at 8 bases. Germline trimming cut 3 bases from V and 7 bases from J; bases unmatched to any gene: 11. The length of the CDR3 is 15 residues. Germline-derived CDR1 and CDR2 are MNHEY and SMNVEV (reference sequence). The CDR3 DNA follows: TGTGCCAGCAGTTTGTTGGGGCAGGGGGCGGGGGAGCAGTACTTC. Translation gives CASSLLGQGAGEQYF.

The rearrangement links TRBV27 to TRBJ2-1; D perhaps matches TRBD2 (5 bases). Germline CDR1 and CDR2: MNHEY and SMNVEV (reference sequence). The CDR3 extends over 12 amino acids. The V gene lost 4 bases and the J gene lost 13 bases, with 14 bases spanning the gap. CDR3 DNA sequence: TGTGCCAGCAGTTCGCAGGACTCGCGCCAGTTCTTC. It specifies CASSSQDSRQFF.

V and J are TRBV5-8 and TRBJ1-2, with TRBD1 as a possible D gene (5 bases). The CDR3 spans 15 residues. Per germline, CDR1 SGHTS and CDR2 YDEGEE. V lost 4 bases to trimming and J lost 2 bases, with 15 bases between them. The CDR3 region is CASSPNRRHNYGYTF. The CDR3 DNA reads TGTGCCAGCAGCCCGAACAGGCGCCACAACTATGGCTACACCTTC.

The V gene is TRBV5-1, the J gene TRBJ1-1, with D hard to call. The CDR3 is 12 amino acids. Germline CDR1 reads SGHRS; CDR2 reads YFSETQ. V lost 3 bases and J 7 bases, leaving 10 bases between the germline ends. CDR3 in DNA: TGCGCCAGCAGCTGGGAGAAAGGTGAAGCTTTCTTT. Amino acid sequence: CASSWEKGEAFF.

The rearrangement uses TRBV5-4 and TRBJ1-6; possibly TRBD1 for D (5 bases). V shed 4 bases and J shed 0 bases, with 14 bases lying between them. This CDR3 has 17 residues. Germline CDR1 reads SGHNT; CDR2 reads YYREEE (reference sequence). The CDR3 protein is CASSQTAGSSYNSPLHF. CDR3 in DNA: TGTGCCAGCAGCCAAACCGCAGGGAGCTCCTATAATTCACCCCTCCACTTT.

V and J are TRBV14 and TRBJ2-7, with D possibly being TRBD2 (5 bases). Per the germline V gene, CDR1 is SGHDN and CDR2 is FVKESK. The ends were cut back, 1 base at V and 2 bases at J, with 12 bases in the middle. The CDR3 has 15 residues. Here the CDR3 reads CASSQGSGFAYEQYF. Written as DNA, the CDR3 is TGTGCCAGCAGCCAAGGATCGGGATTTGCCTACGAGCAGTACTTC.

The chain couples TRBV15 to TRBJ2-1; 8 nucleotides line up with TRBD2. The junction had 6 bases not matched to a gene; V was cut back by 5 bases and J by 6 bases. The CDR3 totals 14 residues. Germline assignment: CDR1 LNHNV and CDR2 YYDKDF (reference sequence). Written as DNA, the CDR3 is TGTGCCACCAGCGTTGCGGGGGGCGTCAATGAGCAGTTCTTC. Amino acid sequence: CATSVAGGVNEQFF. Supplemented by reference TRBV15 and TRBJ2-1, the full variable domain reads DAMVIQNPRYQVTQFGKPVTLSCSQTLNHNVMYWYQQKSSQAPKLLFHYYDKDFNNEADTPDNFQSRRPNTSFCFLDIRSPGLGDTAMYLCATSVAGGVNEQFFGPGTRLTVL.

The genes are TRBV14 and TRBJ1-2; D perhaps matches TRBD1 (6 bases). V lost 2 bases and J lost 0, with 10 bases in between. Germline V gene sequence: CDR1 SGHDN, CDR2 FVKESK. The CDR3 runs 15 residues. The CDR3 region is CASSQFPGANYGYTF. As DNA, the CDR3 is TGTGCCAGCAGCCAATTCCCAGGGGCTAACTATGGCTACACCTTC. Combining the CDR3 with reference TRBV14 and TRBJ1-2 gives the whole variable domain EAGVTQFPSHSVIEKGQTVTLRCDPISGHDNLYWYRRVMGKEIKFLLHFVKESKQDESGMPNNRFLAERTGGTYSTLKVQPAELEDSGVYFCASSQFPGANYGYTFGSGTRLTVV.

This chain connects TRBV28 to TRBJ1-5, with TRBD1 matching 8 bases. Germline CDR1 and CDR2: MDHEN and SYDVKM. Trimming removed 6 bases from V and 7 bases from J; junction bases left unmatched: 8. The CDR3 totals 14 residues. CDR3: CASRLDREVQPQHF. The CDR3 DNA reads as TGTGCCAGCAGGTTGGACAGGGAGGTGCAGCCCCAGCATTTT.

The gene calls are TRBV7-2 and TRBJ1-6; 10 nucleotides agree with TRBD1. V shed 5 bases and J 7 bases; nucleotides not matched to a gene: 8. Germline assignment: CDR1 SGHTA and CDR2 FQGNSA. This CDR3 is built from 16 residues. CDR3 region: CASSPHPGQGNSPLHF. CDR3 nucleotide sequence: TGTGCCAGCAGCCCCCACCCGGGACAGGGGAATTCACCCCTCCACTTT. The full variable domain, completed using reference TRBV7-2 and TRBJ1-6, is GAGVSQSPSNKVTEKGKDVELRCDPISGHTALYWYRQSLGQGLEFLIYFQGNSAPDKSGLPSDRFSAERTGGSVSTLTIQRTQQEDSAVYLCASSPHPGQGNSPLHFGNGTRLTVT.

The J gene is TRBJ2-1, the V gene TRBV6-5; perhaps TRBD2 as D (7 bases). The length of the CDR3 is 15 residues. The ends were cut back, 5 bases at V and 5 bases at J, with 16 bases in the middle. The V gene's germline CDR1 is MNHEY and CDR2 SVGAGI. CDR3 in DNA: TGTGCCAGCAGTCTCGAGGGGGGGGGACACAATGAGCAGTTCTTC. This sequence encodes CASSLEGGGHNEQFF.

V and J are TRBV27 and TRBJ2-3; no firm D call. Germline V gene lookup returns CDR1 MNHEY and CDR2 SMNVEV (reference sequence). Trimming cost V 5 bases and J 2 bases, with 14 bases left between them. The CDR3 totals 15 residues. For the CDR3, the DNA is TGTGCCAGCAGTATTAGACCCTACAACACAGATACGCAGTATTTT. Its protein product is CASSIRPYNTDTQYF.

The chain joins TRBV9 to TRBJ2-2; 11 nucleotides line up with TRBD2. CDR3 size: 17 residues. The V segment lost 3 bases and the J segment 1 base; nucleotides outside the gene matches: 5. Looked up from germline, CDR1 is SGDLS and CDR2 is YYNGEE. CDR3 nucleotides: TGTGCCAGCAGCGATCCCGGACTAGCGGGGAACACCGGGGAGCTGTTTTTT. Translated: CASSDPGLAGNTGELFF.

The DNA of the CDR3 is TGTGCCAGCAGTCCCCAGGGTTGGGTAAATTCACCCCTCCACTTT. Protein: CASSPQGWVNSPLHF. This rearrangement joins TRBV27 to TRBJ1-6; perhaps TRBD1 as D (5 bases). This CDR3 contains 15 residues. In germline, CDR1 is MNHEY, CDR2 SMNVEV (reference sequence). V was shortened by 5 bases and J by 7 bases, with 15 bases between the two germline ends.

The genes are TRBV30 and TRBJ1-2; D uncertain. V was cut by 2 bases and J by 1 base, with 14 bases left in between. Germline values: CDR1 GTSNPN, CDR2 SVGIG (reference sequence). The CDR3 consists of 15 residues. The CDR3 sequence is CAWSQPGALNYGYTF. The CDR3 bases are TGTGCCTGGAGTCAGCCGGGCGCGCTTAACTATGGCTACACCTTC.

The chain employs TRBV27 and TRBJ1-6; D is unclear. Trimming stripped 2 bases from V and 8 bases from J, with 10 bases between. This CDR3 is 14 amino acids long. The germline gives CDR1 MNHEY, CDR2 SMNVEV (reference sequence). The CDR3 DNA reads TGTGCCAGCAGTTTAGGGGTGGGAGATTCACCCCTCCACTTT. Its translation is CASSLGVGDSPLHF.

The CDR3 DNA reads TGTGCCAGCAGCGTAACTACAGCCTATGGCTACACCTTC. The encoded protein is CASSVTTAYGYTF. The chain recombines TRBV14 with TRBJ1-2, with D unresolved. Germline V lookup: CDR1 SGHDN, CDR2 FVKESK. The length of the CDR3 is 13 residues. Trimming took off 5 bases at V and 4 bases at J, with 11 bases between the two ends.

The rearrangement links TRBV7-2 to TRBJ2-1; 7 nucleotides line up with TRBD2. CDR1 and CDR2 (germline): SGHTA, FQGNSA. With V trimmed by 6 bases and J by 7 bases, 18 bases remained unmatched. This CDR3 comprises 17 residues. The CDR3 protein is CASSSDRGVIIRNEQFF. The DNA for the CDR3 is TGTGCCAGCAGTTCAGATCGGGGGGTAATTATTAGGAATGAGCAGTTCTTC. The full variable domain, rest sourced from reference TRBV7-2 and TRBJ2-1, is GAGVSQSPSNKVTEKGKDVELRCDPISGHTALYWYRQSLGQGLEFLIYFQGNSAPDKSGLPSDRFSAERTGGSVSTLTIQRTQQEDSAVYLCASSSDRGVIIRNEQFFGPGTRLTVL.

CDR3 nucleotides: TGTGCCAGCAGTTTTCGGGGTGAGCTGTTTTTT. Encoded protein: CASSFRGELFF. The rearrangement joins TRBV27 to TRBJ2-2, with D possibly matching TRBD2 (5 bases). V dropped 3 bases and J dropped 11 bases, with 7 bases sitting between them. Germline V CDR1 and CDR2: MNHEY, SMNVEV (reference sequence). This CDR3 comprises 11 residues.

The chain couples TRBV2 to TRBJ1-2; perhaps TRBD1 as D (6 bases). The CDR3 totals 14 residues. Trimming stripped 7 bases from V and 1 base from J, with 13 bases between. Germline-derived CDR1 and CDR2 are SNHLY and FYNNEI. The CDR3 loop reads CASNGQTINYGYTF. CDR3 DNA: TGTGCCAGCAATGGACAGACTATTAACTATGGCTACACCTTC.

The chain recombines TRBV30 with TRBJ1-2; 8 bases are shared with TRBD1. CDR1 is GTSNPN, CDR2 SVGIG, per germline (reference sequence). V shed 6 bases, J shed 7 bases, and the junction held 7 bases outside the gene matches. The CDR3 extends over 12 amino acids. CDR3 in DNA: TGTGCCTGCGGAACAGGGGGAGGTGGCTACACCTTC. Its protein is CACGTGGGGYTF.

The V call is TRBV5-1, the J call TRBJ2-6; D ambiguous. V was cut by 0 bases and J by 0 bases, with 7 bases left in between. CDR3 length: 16 residues. CDR1 and CDR2 from the germline V gene are SGHRS and YFSETQ. The CDR3 reads CASSLAAHSGANVLTF. The CDR3 DNA reads TGCGCCAGCAGCTTGGCAGCTCACTCTGGGGCCAACGTCCTGACTTTC.

This clone was recorded only once. The chain uses TRBV14 and TRBJ1-5; no clear D. Trimming removed 3 bases from V and 5 bases from J, with 5 bases in between. This CDR3 comprises 12 residues. CDR1 and CDR2 from the germline V gene are SGHDN and FVKESK. CDR3: CASSHRDQPQHF. CDR3 DNA: TGTGCCAGCAGCCATAGGGATCAGCCCCAGCATTTT.